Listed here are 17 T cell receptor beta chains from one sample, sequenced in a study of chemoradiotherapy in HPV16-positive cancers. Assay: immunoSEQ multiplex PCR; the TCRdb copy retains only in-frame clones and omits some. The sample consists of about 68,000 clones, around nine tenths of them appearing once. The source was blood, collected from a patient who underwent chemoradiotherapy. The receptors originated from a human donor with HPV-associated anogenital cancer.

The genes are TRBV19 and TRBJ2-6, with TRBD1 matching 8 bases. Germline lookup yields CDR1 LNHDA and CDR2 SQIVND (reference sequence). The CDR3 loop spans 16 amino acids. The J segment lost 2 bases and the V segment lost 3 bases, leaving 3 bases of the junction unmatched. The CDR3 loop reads CASSIAGGTGANVLTF. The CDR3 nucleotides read TGTGCCAGTAGTATTGCAGGGGGCACTGGGGCCAACGTCCTGACTTTC.

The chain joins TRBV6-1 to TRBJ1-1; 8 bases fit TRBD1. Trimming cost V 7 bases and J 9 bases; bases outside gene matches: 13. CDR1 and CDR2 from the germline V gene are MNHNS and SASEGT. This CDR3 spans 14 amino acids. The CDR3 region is CASILRTGWAQAFF. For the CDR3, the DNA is TGTGCCAGCATCCTAAGGACAGGGTGGGCTCAAGCTTTCTTT.

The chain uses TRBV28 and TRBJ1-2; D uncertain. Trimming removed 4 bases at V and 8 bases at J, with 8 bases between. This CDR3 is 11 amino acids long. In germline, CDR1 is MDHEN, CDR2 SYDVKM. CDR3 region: CASSSRGGYTF. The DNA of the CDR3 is TGTGCCAGCAGTTCTAGAGGGGGCTACACCTTC.

The CDR3 is CASTSGTGVRNEQFF. The CDR3 DNA reads TGTGCCAGTACCTCGGGGACAGGGGTCCGAAATGAGCAGTTCTTC. This chain joins TRBV19 and TRBJ2-1; the match to TRBD1 covers 10 bases. The CDR3 totals 15 residues. Trimming at V came to 7 bases and at J to 7 bases, leaving 10 bases not matched to a gene. The germline V gene encodes CDR1 LNHDA and CDR2 SQIVND (reference sequence).

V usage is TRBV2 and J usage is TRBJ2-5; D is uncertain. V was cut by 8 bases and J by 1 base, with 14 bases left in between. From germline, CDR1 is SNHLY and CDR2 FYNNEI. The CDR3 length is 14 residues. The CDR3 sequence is CASGVGATQETQYF. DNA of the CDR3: TGTGCCAGCGGGGTGGGCGCCACCCAAGAGACCCAGTACTTC.

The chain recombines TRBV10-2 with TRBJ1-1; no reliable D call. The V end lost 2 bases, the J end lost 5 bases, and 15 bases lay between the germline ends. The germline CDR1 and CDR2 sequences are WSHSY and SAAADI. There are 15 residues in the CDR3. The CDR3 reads CASSEPPSGWTEAFF. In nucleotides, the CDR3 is TGCGCCAGCAGTGAGCCCCCCTCGGGCTGGACTGAAGCTTTCTTT.

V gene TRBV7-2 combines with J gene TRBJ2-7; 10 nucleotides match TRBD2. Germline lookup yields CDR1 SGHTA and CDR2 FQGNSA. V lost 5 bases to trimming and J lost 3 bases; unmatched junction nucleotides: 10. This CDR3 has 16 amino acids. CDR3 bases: TGTGCCAGCAGCCCTATCACTAGCGGGGCCTTCTACGAGCAGTACTTC. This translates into CASSPITSGAFYEQYF.

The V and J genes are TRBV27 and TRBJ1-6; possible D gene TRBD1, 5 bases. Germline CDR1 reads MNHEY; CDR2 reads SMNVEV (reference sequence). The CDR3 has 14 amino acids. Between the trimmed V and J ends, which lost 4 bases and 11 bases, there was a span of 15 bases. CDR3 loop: CASSYYRDATPLHF. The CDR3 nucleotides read TGTGCCAGCAGTTACTACCGGGACGCAACACCCCTCCACTTT.

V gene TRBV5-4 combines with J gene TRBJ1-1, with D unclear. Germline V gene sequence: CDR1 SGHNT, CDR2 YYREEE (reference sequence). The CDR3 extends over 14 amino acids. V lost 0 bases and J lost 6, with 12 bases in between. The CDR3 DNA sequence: TGTGCCAGCAGCTTGGACCTATTTCGCGCTGAAGCTTTCTTT. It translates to CASSLDLFRAEAFF.

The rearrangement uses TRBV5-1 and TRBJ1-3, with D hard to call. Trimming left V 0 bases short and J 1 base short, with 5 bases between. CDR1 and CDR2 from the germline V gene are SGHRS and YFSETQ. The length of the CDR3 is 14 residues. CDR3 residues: CASSLDTSGNTIYF. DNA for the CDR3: TGCGCCAGCAGCTTGGACACGTCTGGAAACACCATATATTTT.

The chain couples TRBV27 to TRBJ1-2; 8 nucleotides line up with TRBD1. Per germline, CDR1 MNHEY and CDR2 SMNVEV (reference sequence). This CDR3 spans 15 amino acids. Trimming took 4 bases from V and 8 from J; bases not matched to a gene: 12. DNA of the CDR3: TGTGCCAGCAGTTACCTGGGGCAGGGGGCTCACGGCTACACCTTC. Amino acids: CASSYLGQGAHGYTF.

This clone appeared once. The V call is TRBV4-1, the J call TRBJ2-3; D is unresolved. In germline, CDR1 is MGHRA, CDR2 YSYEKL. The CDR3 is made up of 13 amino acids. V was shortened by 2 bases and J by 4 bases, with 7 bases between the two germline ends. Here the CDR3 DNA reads TGCGCCAGCAGCCAACTTAGATCAGATACGCAGTATTTT. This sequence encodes CASSQLRSDTQYF.

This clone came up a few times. The DNA of the CDR3 is TGCGCCAGCAGCATTCCCCCCGTTTACGAGCAGTACTTC. Amino acid sequence: CASSIPPVYEQYF. The chain carries TRBV5-1 and TRBJ2-7; D is uncertain. V was clipped by 4 bases and J by 4 bases, with 12 bases between them. This CDR3 comprises 13 residues. Germline V gene data show CDR1 as SGHRS and CDR2 as YFSETQ.

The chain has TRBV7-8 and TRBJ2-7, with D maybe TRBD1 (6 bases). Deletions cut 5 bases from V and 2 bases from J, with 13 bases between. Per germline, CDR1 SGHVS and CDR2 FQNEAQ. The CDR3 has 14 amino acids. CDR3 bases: TGTGCCAGCAGCGAAAGGGACAAGCCCTACGAGCAGTACTTC. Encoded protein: CASSERDKPYEQYF.

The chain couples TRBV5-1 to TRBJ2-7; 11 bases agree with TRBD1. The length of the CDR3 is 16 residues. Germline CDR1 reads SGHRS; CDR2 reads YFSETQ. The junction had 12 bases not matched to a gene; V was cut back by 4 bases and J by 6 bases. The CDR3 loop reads CASSPDTGTGGLEQYF. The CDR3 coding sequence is TGCGCCAGCAGCCCGGATACCGGGACAGGGGGACTCGAGCAGTACTTC.

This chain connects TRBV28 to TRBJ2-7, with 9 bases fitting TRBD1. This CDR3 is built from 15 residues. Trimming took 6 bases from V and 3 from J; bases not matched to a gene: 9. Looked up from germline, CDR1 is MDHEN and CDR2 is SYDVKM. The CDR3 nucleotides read TGTGCCAGCAGGAACCTCGGGACAGGGCACTACGAGCAGTACTTC. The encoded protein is CASRNLGTGHYEQYF.

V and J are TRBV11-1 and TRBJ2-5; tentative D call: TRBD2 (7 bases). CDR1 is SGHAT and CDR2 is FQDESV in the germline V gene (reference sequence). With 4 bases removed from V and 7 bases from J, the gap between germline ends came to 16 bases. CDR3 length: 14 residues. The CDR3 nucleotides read TGTGCCAGCAGCTCCGGGGGGCTGTCTGGGACCCAGTACTTC. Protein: CASSSGGLSGTQYF.